One and the same sample provided the 15 T cell receptor beta chains below, sequenced in a study of blood T cells in healthy people across ages. A sample-barcoded 5' primer and a J-beta primer mix were used in a second PCR of about 7 to 11 cycles. TCRdb re-called the 5' RACE reads through MiXCR, storing one row per CDR3 protein. The repertoire holds fewer than 1.5 million distinct CDR3 sequences, with 40% to 50% as singletons. Sequenced sample: blood. These receptors were obtained from a woman aged 18-35 years in good health.

This chain's CDR3 is CASSKGTPGLALRWPDTQYF. For the CDR3, the DNA is TGTGCCAGCAGTAAAGGGACGCCGGGACTAGCATTGCGGTGGCCAGATACGCAGTATTTT. The chain links TRBV6-1 to TRBJ2-3; TRBD2 aligns across 9 bases. The V segment lost 5 bases and the J segment 4 bases; nucleotides outside the gene matches: 22. The CDR3 is made up of 20 amino acids. Germline V gene data show CDR1 as MNHNS and CDR2 as SASEGT.

The gene calls are TRBV9 and TRBJ1-4, with 7 bases aligning to TRBD1. Germline lookup yields CDR1 SGDLS and CDR2 YYNGEE. This CDR3 is built from 16 residues. V dropped 3 bases and J dropped 8; count of bases not matched to a gene: 13. CDR3 DNA: TGTGCCAGCAGCGGAAAGGGACAGATAAGTATGGAAAAACTGTTTTTT. This gives the protein CASSGKGQISMEKLFF.

This clonotype was counted a single time. This rearrangement joins TRBV5-1 to TRBJ2-2; 10 nucleotides agree with TRBD2. V lost 5 bases, J lost 1 base, and 5 bases stayed unmatched. This CDR3 spans 16 amino acids. The germline gives CDR1 SGHRS, CDR2 YFSETQ. In nucleotides, the CDR3 is TGCGCCAGCAGTGCTTGGACTAGCGGGAACACCGGGGAGCTGTTTTTT. Translation gives CASSAWTSGNTGELFF.

The chain employs TRBV5-1 and TRBJ2-5, with D maybe TRBD2 (6 bases). The J call could be wrong; TRBJ2-7 is a better fit for the DNA end. Germline lookup yields CDR1 SGHRS and CDR2 YFSETQ. This CDR3 has 15 residues. The CDR3 here is CASSWGSGVFCEQYF. As DNA, the CDR3 is TGCGCCAGCAGCTGGGGCTCGGGGGTTTTCTGCGAGCAGTACTTC.

V usage is TRBV3-1 and J usage is TRBJ2-3; TRBD1 aligns across 9 bases. Germline V gives CDR1 LGHDT, CDR2 YNNKEL (reference sequence). The CDR3 has 17 amino acids. The junction had 10 bases not matched to a gene; V was cut back by 0 bases and J by 6 bases. The CDR3 nucleotides are TGTGCCAGCAGCCAAGATCTGGGGACAGGGAGCAATGATACGCAGTATTTT. It is translated as CASSQDLGTGSNDTQYF.

J is TRBJ1-1 and V is TRBV29-1, with a tentative D call TRBD1 (5 bases). The V and J ends lost 5 bases and 6 bases respectively, with 13 bases between them. The CDR3 is made up of 12 amino acids. Germline assignment: CDR1 SQVTM and CDR2 ANQGSEA. DNA for the CDR3: TGCAGCGTTACGAGGGGTTCGGCTGAAGCTTTCTTT. This sequence encodes CSVTRGSAEAFF.

The CDR3 region is CASSPSDTSSGEQYF. The CDR3 DNA is TGTGCCAGCAGCCCCTCAGACACTTCGTCCGGCGAGCAGTACTTC. The V call is TRBV6-7, the J call TRBJ2-5; D remains unclear. Gene TRBJ2-7 matches the end of the DNA better, so the J call may be wrong. TRBV6-7 is labeled an ORF, and its function is uncertain. The CDR3 length is 15 residues.

The gene calls are TRBV5-1 and TRBJ1-4, with 8 nucleotides matching TRBD1. CDR1 and CDR2 (germline): SGHRS, YFSETQ. The CDR3 loop spans 18 amino acids. The V segment lost 3 bases and the J segment 7 bases; nucleotides outside the gene matches: 17. As DNA, the CDR3 is TGCGCCAGCAGCTCCTTTATTGCTGGACAGGGAGGGCGTGAAAAACTGTTTTTT. This gives the protein CASSSFIAGQGGREKLFF. Looking up the rest from reference TRBV5-1 and TRBJ1-4 gives the full variable domain: KAGVTQTPRYLIKTRGQQVTLSCSPISGHRSVSWYQQTPGQGLQFLFEYFSETQRNKGNFPGRFSGRQFSNSRSEMNVSTLELGDSALYLCASSSFIAGQGGREKLFFGSGTQLSVL.

The V gene is TRBV25-1, the J gene TRBJ1-5, with D tentatively TRBD1 (5 bases). Germline CDR1 MGHDK, CDR2 SYGVNS. V lost 1 base, J lost 4 bases, and 11 bases lay in between. The CDR3 loop spans 15 amino acids. This chain's CDR3 is CASSESGAGNQPQHF. CDR3 nucleotide sequence: TGTGCCAGCAGTGAATCCGGGGCAGGGAATCAGCCCCAGCATTTT.

The chain is built from TRBV20-1 and TRBJ1-4; D unclear. Between the trimmed V and J ends, which lost 1 base and 0 bases, there was a span of 12 bases. This CDR3 comprises 16 residues. CDR1 and CDR2 from the germline V gene are DFQATT and SNEGSKA (reference sequence). CDR3 nucleotide sequence: TGCAGTGCTAGAGGAGGAGCCCTTGCAACTAATGAAAAACTGTTTTTT. Amino acid sequence: CSARGGALATNEKLFF.

The gene calls are TRBV10-1 and TRBJ2-5, with 10 bases fitting TRBD2. V dropped 2 bases and J dropped 2; count of bases not matched to a gene: 5. This CDR3 has 16 amino acids. The V gene's germline CDR1 is WNHNN and CDR2 SYGVQD (reference sequence). Here the CDR3 DNA reads TGCGCCAGCAGTGAGGGACTAGCGGCGAGTCAAGAGACCCAGTACTTC. The encoded protein is CASSEGLAASQETQYF.

This chain connects TRBV2 to TRBJ1-2; D perhaps matches TRBD1 (5 bases). Germline V gives CDR1 SNHLY, CDR2 FYNNEI. V lost 1 base to trimming and J lost 3 bases, with 6 bases between them. CDR3 length: 13 amino acids. The CDR3 region has the DNA TGTGCCAGCAGTGAAGAAGGGGACTATGGCTACACCTTC. This codes for CASSEEGDYGYTF.

V gene TRBV18 combines with J gene TRBJ2-1; 9 bases line up with TRBD2. With the DNA end fitting TRBJ2-7 better, the J assignment may be wrong. This CDR3 has 15 residues. From germline, CDR1 is KGHSH and CDR2 LQKENI. This CDR3 is CASSSGRSLGGEQYF. The CDR3 bases are TGTGCCAGCTCTAGCGGGAGATCCCTTGGCGGGGAGCAGTACTTC.

The J gene is TRBJ1-6, the V gene TRBV20-1, with D unclear. The germline gives CDR1 DFQATT, CDR2 SNEGSKA (reference sequence). V gave up 3 bases and J gave up 0 bases, with 9 bases separating them. This CDR3 is 15 amino acids long. CDR3 sequence: CSARGGTSYNSPLHF. As DNA, the CDR3 is TGCAGTGCTAGGGGAGGAACCTCCTATAATTCACCCCTCCACTTT.

The J gene is TRBJ1-2, the V gene TRBV5-5, with 8 nucleotides matching TRBD1. Germline V gives CDR1 SGHKS, CDR2 YYEKEE (reference sequence). The CDR3 spans 16 residues. The J segment lost 6 bases and the V segment lost 6 bases, leaving 16 bases of the junction unmatched. The DNA of the CDR3 is TGTGCCAGCACCCCTGGGACAGGATGGCGAATCGATGGCTACACCTTC. It translates to CASTPGTGWRIDGYTF.